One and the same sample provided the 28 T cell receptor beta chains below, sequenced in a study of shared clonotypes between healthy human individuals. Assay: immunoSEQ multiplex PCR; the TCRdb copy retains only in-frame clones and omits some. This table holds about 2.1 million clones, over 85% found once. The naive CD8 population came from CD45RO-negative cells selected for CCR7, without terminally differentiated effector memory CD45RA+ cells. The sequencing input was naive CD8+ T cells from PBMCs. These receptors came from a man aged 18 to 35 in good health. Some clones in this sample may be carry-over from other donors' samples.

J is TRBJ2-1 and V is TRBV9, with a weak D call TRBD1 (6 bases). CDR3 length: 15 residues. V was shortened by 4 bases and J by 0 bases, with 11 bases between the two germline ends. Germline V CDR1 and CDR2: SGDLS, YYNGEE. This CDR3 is CASSSDRSSYNEQFF. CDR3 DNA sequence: TGTGCCAGCAGCTCAGACAGGAGCTCCTACAATGAGCAGTTCTTC.

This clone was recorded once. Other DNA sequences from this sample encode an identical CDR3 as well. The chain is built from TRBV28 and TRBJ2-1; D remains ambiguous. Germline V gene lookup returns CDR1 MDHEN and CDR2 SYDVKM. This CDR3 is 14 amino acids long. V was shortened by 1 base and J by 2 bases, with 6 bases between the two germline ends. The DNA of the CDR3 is TGTGCCAGCAGTTTATACGGAGCCTACAATGAGCAGTTCTTC. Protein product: CASSLYGAYNEQFF.

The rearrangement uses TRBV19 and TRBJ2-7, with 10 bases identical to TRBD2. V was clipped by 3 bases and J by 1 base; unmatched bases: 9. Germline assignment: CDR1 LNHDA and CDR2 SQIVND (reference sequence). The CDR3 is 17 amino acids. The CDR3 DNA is TGTGCCAGTAGTATGGCTAGCGGGGGAGAGAGGTCCTACGAGCAGTACTTC. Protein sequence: CASSMASGGERSYEQYF.

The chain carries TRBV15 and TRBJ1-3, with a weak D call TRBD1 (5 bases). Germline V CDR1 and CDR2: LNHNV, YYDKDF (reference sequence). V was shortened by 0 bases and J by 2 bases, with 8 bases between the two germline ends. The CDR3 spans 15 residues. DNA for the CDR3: TGTGCCACCAGCAGAGATGGAGGGGCTGGAAACACCATATATTTT. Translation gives CATSRDGGAGNTIYF.

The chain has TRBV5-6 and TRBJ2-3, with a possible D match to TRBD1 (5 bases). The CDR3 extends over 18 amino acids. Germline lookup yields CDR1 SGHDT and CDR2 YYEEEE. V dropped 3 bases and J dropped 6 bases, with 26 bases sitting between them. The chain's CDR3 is CASSSPFEQGAIWDTQYF. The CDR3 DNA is TGTGCCAGCAGCTCCCCGTTTGAGCAGGGTGCTATTTGGGATACGCAGTATTTT.

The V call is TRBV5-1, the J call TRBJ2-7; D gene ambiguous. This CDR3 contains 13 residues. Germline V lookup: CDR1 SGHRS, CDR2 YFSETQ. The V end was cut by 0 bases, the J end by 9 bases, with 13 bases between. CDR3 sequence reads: CASSLGQPPGQYF. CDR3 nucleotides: TGCGCCAGCAGCTTGGGGCAGCCACCCGGGCAGTACTTC.

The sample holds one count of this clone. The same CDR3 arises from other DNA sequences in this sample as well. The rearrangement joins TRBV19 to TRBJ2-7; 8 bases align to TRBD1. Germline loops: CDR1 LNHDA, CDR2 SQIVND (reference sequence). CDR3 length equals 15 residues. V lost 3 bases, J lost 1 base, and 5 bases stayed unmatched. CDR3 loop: CASSMRDRGSYEQYF. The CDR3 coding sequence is TGTGCCAGTAGTATGAGAGACAGGGGTTCCTACGAGCAGTACTTC.

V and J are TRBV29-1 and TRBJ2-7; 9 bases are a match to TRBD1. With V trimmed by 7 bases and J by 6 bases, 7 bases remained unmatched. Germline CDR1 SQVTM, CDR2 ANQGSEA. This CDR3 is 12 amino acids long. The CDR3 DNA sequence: TGCAGCGGCCAGACAGGGGGGAGCGAGCAGTACTTC. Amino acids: CSGQTGGSEQYF.

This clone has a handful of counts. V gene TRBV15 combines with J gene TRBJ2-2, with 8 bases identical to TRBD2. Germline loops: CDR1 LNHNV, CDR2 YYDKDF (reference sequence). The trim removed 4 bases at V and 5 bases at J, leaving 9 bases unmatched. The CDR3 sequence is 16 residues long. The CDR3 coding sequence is TGTGCCACCAGCAACCCGACTAGCGCACTTACCGGGGAGCTGTTTTTT. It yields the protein CATSNPTSALTGELFF.

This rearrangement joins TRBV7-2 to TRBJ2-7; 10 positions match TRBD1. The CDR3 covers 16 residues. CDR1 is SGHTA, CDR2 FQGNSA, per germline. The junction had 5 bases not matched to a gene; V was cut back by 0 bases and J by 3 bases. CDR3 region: CASSLAGQGFVYEQYF. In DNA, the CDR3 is TGTGCCAGCAGCTTAGCGGGACAGGGGTTCGTCTACGAGCAGTACTTC.

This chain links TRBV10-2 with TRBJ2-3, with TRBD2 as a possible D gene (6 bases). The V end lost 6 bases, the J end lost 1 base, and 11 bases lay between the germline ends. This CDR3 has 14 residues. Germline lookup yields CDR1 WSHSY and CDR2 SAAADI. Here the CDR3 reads CASSVLARTDTQYF. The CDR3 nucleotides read TGCGCCAGCAGCGTTCTAGCGCGCACAGATACGCAGTATTTT.

CDR3: CASSFGLGQYF. The DNA of the CDR3 is TGTGCCAGCAGTTTCGGGCTGGGGCAGTACTTC. This chain links TRBV28 with TRBJ2-4; D is undetermined. The CDR3 sequence is 11 residues long. The V gene's germline CDR1 is MDHEN and CDR2 SYDVKM. Trimming cost V 3 bases and J 13 bases, with 10 bases left between them. The full variable domain, in which reference TRBV28 and TRBJ2-4 provide the parts outside the CDR3, is DVKVTQSSRYLVKRTGEKVFLECVQDMDHENMFWYRQDPGLGLRLIYFSYDVKMKEKGDIPEGYSVSREKKERFSLILESASTNQTSMYLCASSFGLGQYFGAGTRLSVL.

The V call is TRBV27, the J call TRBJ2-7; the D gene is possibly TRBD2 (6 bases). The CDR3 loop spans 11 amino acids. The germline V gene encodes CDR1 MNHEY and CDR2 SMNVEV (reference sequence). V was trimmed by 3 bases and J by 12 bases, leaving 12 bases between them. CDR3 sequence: CASSFRDWLYF. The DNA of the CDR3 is TGTGCCAGCAGTTTTAGGGACTGGTTGTACTTC.

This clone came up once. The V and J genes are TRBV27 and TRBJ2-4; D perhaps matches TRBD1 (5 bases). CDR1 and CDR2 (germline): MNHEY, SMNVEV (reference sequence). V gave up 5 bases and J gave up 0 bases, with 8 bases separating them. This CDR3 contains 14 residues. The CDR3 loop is CASSLREAKNIQYF. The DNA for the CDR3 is TGTGCCAGCAGTCTCAGGGAAGCCAAAAACATTCAGTACTTC.

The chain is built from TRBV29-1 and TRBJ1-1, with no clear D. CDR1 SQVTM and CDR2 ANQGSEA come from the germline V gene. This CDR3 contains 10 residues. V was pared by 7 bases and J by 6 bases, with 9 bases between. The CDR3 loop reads CSAVGSEAFF. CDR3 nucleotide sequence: TGCAGCGCAGTGGGCTCTGAAGCTTTCTTT.

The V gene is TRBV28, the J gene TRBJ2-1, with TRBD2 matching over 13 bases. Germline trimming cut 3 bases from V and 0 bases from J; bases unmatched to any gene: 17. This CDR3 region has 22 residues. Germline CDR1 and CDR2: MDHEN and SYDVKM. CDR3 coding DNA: TGTGCCAGCAGTTTCCCCTCAAAACTAGCGGGAGGGCCAACGGCCTCCTACAATGAGCAGTTCTTC. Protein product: CASSFPSKLAGGPTASYNEQFF.

The CDR3 sequence is CAISAGGTDTEAFF. CDR3 DNA: TGTGCCATCAGTGCGGGGGGGACGGACACTGAAGCTTTCTTT. The chain uses TRBV10-3 and TRBJ1-1, with a possible D match to TRBD1 (5 bases). Looked up from germline, CDR1 is ENHRY and CDR2 is SYGVKD. This CDR3 comprises 14 residues. With 4 bases removed from V and 3 bases from J, the gap between germline ends came to 12 bases.

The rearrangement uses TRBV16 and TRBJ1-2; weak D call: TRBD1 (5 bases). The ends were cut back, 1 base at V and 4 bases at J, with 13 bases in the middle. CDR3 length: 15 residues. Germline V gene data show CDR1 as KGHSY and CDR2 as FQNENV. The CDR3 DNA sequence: TGTGCCAGCAGCCAATTAAAATCAGGGCCCTATGGCTACACCTTC. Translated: CASSQLKSGPYGYTF.

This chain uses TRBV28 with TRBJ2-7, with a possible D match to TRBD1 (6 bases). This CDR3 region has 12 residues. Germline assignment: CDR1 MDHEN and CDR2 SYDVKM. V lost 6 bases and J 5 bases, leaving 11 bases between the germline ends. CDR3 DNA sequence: TGTGCCAGCAGCCCCTCAGGGGACGAGCAGTACTTC. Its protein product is CASSPSGDEQYF.

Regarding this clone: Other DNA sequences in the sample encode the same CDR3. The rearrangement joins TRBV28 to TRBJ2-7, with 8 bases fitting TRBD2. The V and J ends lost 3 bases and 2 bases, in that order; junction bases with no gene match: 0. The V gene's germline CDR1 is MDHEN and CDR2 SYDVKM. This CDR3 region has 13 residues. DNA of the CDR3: TGTGCCAGCAGTTTGCGGGGGGCCTACGAGCAGTACTTC. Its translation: CASSLRGAYEQYF.

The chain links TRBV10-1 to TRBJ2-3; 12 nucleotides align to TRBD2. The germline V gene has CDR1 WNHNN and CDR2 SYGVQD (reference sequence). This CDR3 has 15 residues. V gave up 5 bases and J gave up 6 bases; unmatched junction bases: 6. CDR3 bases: TGCGCCAGCAGTCTAGCGGGAGGGCCTGGTGATACGCAGTATTTT. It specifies CASSLAGGPGDTQYF.

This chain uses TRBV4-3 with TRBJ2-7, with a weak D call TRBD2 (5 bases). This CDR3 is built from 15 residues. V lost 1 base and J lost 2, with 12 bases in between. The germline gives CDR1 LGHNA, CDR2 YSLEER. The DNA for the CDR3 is TGCGCCAGCAGCCAAGGTTCCGAGCGGACCTACGAGCAGTACTTC. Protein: CASSQGSERTYEQYF.

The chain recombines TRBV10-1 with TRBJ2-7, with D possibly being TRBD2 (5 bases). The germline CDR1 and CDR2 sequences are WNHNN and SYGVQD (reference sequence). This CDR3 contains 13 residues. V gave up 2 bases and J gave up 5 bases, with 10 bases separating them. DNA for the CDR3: TGCGCCAGCAGTGAGAACCCGCGGGACGAGCAGTACTTC. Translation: CASSENPRDEQYF.

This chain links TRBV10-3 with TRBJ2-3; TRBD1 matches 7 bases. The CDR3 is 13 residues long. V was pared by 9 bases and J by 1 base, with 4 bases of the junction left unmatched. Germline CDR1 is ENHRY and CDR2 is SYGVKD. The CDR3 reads CAMTQGRTDTQYF. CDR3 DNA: TGTGCCATGACACAGGGGCGCACAGATACGCAGTATTTT.

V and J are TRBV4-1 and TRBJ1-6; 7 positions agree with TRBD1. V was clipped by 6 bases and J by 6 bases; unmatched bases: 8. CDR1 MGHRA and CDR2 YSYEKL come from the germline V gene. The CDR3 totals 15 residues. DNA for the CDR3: TGCGCCAGCAGAAGCAGGGACAGATCTAATTCACCCCTCCACTTT. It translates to CASRSRDRSNSPLHF.

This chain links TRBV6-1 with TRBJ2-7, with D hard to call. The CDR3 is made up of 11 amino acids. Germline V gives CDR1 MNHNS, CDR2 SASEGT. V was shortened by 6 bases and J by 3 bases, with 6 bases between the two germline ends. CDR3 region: CASRSSYEQYF. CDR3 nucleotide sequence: TGTGCCAGCAGATCGAGCTACGAGCAGTACTTC.

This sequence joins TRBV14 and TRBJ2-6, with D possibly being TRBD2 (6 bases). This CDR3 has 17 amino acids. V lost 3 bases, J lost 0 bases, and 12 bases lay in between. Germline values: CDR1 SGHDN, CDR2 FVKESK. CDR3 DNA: TGTGCCAGCAGCCAGGGACTTATTCCCTCTGGGGCCAACGTCCTGACTTTC. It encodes CASSQGLIPSGANVLTF.

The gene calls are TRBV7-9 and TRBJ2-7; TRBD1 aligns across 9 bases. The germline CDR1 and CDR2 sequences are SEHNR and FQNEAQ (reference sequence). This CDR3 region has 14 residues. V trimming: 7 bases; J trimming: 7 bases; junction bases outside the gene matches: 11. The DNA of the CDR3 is TGTGCCAGCAACCCCGTGGGGACAGGGAGGGAGCAGTACTTC. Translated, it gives CASNPVGTGREQYF. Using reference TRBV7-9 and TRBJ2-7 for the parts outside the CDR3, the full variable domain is DTGVSQNPRHKITKRGQNVTFRCDPISEHNRLYWYRQTLGQGPEFLTYFQNEAQLEKSRLLSDRFSAERPKGSFSTLEIQRTEQGDSAMYLCASNPVGTGREQYFGPGTRLTVT.